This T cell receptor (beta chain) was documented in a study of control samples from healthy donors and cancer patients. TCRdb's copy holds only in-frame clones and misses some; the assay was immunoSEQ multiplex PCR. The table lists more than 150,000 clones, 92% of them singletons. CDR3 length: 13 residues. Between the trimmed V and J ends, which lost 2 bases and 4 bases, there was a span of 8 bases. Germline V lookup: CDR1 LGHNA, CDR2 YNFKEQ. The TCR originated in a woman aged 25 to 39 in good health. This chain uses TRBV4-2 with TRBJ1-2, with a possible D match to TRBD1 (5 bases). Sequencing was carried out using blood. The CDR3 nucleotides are TGTGCCAGCAGCCAAAGGACACCCTATGGCTACACCTTC. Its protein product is CASSQRTPYGYTF.